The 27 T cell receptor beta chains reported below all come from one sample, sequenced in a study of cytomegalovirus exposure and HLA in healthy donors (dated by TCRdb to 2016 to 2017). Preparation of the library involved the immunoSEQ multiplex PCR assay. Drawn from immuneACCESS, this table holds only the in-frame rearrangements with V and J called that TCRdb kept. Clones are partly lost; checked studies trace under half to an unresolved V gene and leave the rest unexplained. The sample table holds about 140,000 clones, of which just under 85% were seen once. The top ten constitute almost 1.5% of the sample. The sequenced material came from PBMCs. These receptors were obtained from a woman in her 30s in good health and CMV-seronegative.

The CDR3 sequence is CASSGTGGSPLHF. The CDR3 DNA reads TGTGCCAGCTCCGGGACAGGGGGTTCACCCCTCCACTTT. This sequence joins TRBV7-2 and TRBJ1-6, with 11 bases lining up with TRBD1. CDR1 and CDR2 from the germline V gene are SGHTA and FQGNSA. The V and J ends lost 8 bases and 9 bases, in that order; junction bases with no gene match: 3. CDR3 length: 13 amino acids.

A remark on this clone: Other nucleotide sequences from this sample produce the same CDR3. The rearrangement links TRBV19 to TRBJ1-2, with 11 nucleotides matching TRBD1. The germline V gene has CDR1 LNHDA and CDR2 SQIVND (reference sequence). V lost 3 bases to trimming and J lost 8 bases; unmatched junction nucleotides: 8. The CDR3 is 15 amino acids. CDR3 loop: CASSISGQGARGYTF. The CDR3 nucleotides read TGTGCCAGTAGTATTTCCGGACAGGGGGCACGGGGCTACACCTTC. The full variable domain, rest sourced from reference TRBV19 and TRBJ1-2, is DGGITQSPKYLFRKEGQNVTLSCEQNLNHDAMYWYRQDPGQGLRLIYYSQIVNDFQKGDIAEGYSVSREKKESFPLTVTSAQKNPTAFYLCASSISGQGARGYTFGSGTRLTVV.

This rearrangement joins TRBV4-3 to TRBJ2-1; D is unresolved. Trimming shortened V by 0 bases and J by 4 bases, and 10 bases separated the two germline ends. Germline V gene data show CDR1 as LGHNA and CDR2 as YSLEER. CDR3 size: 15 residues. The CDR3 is CASSQDVAAYNEQFF. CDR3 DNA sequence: TGCGCCAGCAGCCAAGACGTGGCCGCATACAATGAGCAGTTCTTC.

CDR3 sequence (DNA): TGTGCCAGCAGCTTACACCCAGGGGGAGATTCACCCCTCCACTTT. Its protein product is CASSLHPGGDSPLHF. The chain has TRBV7-9 and TRBJ1-6, with TRBD1 matching over 7 bases. CDR1 and CDR2 from the germline V gene are SEHNR and FQNEAQ (reference sequence). V shed 2 bases and J 8 bases; nucleotides not matched to a gene: 6. The CDR3 totals 15 residues.

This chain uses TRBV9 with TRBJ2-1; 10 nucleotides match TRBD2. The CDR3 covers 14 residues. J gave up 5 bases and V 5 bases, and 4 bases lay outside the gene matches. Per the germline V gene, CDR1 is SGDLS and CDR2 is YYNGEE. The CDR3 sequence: CASSLAGVHNEQFF. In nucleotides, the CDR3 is TGTGCCAGCAGTCTAGCGGGGGTCCACAATGAGCAGTTCTTC.

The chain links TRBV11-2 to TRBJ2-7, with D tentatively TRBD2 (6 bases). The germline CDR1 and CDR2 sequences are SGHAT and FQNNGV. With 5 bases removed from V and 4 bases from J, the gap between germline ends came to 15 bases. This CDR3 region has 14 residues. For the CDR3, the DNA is TGTGCCAGCAGCCCCCGGGACTCAATGTACGAGCAGTACTTC. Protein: CASSPRDSMYEQYF.

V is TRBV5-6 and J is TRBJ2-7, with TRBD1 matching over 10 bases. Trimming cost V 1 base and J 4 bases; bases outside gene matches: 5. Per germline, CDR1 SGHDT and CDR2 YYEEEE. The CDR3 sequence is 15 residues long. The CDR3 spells CASSLPRTGGYEQYF. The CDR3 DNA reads TGTGCCAGCAGCTTGCCTAGGACAGGGGGATACGAGCAGTACTTC.

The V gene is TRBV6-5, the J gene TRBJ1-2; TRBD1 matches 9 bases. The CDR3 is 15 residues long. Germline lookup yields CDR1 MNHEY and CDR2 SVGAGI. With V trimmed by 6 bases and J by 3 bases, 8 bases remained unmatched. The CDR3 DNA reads TGTGCCAGCAGGCCCGGGACAGGGAGGGACTATGGCTACACCTTC. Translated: CASRPGTGRDYGYTF.

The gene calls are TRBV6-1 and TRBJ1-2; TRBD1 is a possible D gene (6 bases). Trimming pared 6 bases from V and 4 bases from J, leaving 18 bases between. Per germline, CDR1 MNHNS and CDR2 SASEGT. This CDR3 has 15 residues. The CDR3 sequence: CASSQGGGATYGYTF. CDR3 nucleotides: TGTGCCAGCAGCCAAGGGGGGGGCGCCACCTATGGCTACACCTTC.

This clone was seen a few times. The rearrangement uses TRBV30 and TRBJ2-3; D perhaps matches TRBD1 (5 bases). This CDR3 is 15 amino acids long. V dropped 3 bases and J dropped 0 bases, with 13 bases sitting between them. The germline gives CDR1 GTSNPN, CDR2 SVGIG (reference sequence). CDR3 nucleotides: TGTGCCTGGAGCCACCTCAGGGTGAGCACAGATACGCAGTATTTT. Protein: CAWSHLRVSTDTQYF.

The CDR3 loop is CASRPDRLRQPQHF. In nucleotides, the CDR3 is TGTGCCAGCAGACCAGACAGGTTACGACAGCCCCAGCATTTT. The V call is TRBV28, the J call TRBJ1-5; perhaps TRBD1 as D (6 bases). Trimming left V 6 bases short and J 7 bases short, with 16 bases between. CDR1 MDHEN and CDR2 SYDVKM come from the germline V gene. This CDR3 has 14 residues.

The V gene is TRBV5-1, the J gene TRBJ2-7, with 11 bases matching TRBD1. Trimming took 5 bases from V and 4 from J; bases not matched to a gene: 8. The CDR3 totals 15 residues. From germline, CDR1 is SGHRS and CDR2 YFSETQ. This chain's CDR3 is CASSRTGTGGYEQYF. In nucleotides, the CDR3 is TGCGCCAGCAGTAGGACCGGGACAGGGGGATACGAGCAGTACTTC.

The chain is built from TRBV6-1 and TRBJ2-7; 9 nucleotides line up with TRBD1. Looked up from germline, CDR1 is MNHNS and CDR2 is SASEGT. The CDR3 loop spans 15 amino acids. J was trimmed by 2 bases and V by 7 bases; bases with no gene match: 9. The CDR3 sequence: CASTPGQGSTYEQYF. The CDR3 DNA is TGTGCCAGCACCCCGGGACAGGGATCGACCTACGAGCAGTACTTC.

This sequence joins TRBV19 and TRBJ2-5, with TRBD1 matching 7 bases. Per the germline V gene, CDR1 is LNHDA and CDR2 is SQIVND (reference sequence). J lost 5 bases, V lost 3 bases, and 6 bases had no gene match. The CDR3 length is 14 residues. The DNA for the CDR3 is TGTGCCAGTAGTATGTTGACAGGGAGCGAGACCCAGTACTTC. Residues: CASSMLTGSETQYF. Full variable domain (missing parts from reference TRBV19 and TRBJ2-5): DGGITQSPKYLFRKEGQNVTLSCEQNLNHDAMYWYRQDPGQGLRLIYYSQIVNDFQKGDIAEGYSVSREKKESFPLTVTSAQKNPTAFYLCASSMLTGSETQYFGPGTRLLVL.

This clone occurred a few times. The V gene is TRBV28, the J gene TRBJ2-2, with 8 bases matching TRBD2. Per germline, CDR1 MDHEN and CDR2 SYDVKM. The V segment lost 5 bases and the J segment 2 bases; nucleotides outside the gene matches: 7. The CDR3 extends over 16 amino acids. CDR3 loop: CASSTAGGSNTGELFF. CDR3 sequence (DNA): TGTGCCAGCAGTACCGCGGGGGGATCTAACACCGGGGAGCTGTTTTTT.

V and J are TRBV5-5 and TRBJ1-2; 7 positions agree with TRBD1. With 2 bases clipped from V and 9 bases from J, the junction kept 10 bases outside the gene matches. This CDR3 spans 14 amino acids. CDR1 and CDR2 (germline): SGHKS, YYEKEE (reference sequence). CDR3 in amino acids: CASSFFDRETSYTF. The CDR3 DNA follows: TGTGCCAGCAGCTTTTTTGACAGGGAAACTAGCTACACCTTC.

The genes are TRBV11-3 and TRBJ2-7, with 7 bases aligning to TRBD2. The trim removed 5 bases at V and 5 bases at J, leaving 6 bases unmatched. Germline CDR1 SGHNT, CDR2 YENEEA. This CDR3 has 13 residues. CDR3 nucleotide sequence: TGTGCCAGCAGCCTGGGGGGGGTCGACGAGCAGTACTTC. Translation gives CASSLGGVDEQYF.

The CDR3 is CASSLAGTGGDEQYF. In DNA, the CDR3 is TGCGCCAGCAGCTTGGCCGGGACAGGGGGCGACGAGCAGTACTTC. This chain links TRBV5-1 with TRBJ2-7, with 12 bases identical to TRBD1. Germline V gives CDR1 SGHRS, CDR2 YFSETQ. The J segment lost 5 bases and the V segment lost 0 bases, leaving 3 bases of the junction unmatched. CDR3 length: 15 residues.

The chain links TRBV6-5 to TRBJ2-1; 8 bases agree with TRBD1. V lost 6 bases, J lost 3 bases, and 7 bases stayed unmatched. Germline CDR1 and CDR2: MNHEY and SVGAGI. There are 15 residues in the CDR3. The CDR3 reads CASRSTGESYNEQFF. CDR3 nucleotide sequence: TGTGCCAGCAGATCGACAGGGGAGAGCTACAATGAGCAGTTCTTC.

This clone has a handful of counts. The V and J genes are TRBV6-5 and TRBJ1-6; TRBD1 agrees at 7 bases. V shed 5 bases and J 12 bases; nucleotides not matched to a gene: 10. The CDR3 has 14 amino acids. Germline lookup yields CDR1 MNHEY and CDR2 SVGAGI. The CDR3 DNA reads TGTGCCAGCAGTCCTAGACAGGGCTTCCTACCCCTCCACTTT. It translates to CASSPRQGFLPLHF.

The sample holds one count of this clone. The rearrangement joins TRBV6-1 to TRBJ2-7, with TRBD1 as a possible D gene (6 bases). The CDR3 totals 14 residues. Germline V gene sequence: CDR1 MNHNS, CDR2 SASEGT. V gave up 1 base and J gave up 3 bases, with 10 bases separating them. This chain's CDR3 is CASSEGGQLYEQYF. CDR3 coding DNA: TGTGCCAGCAGTGAAGGAGGACAGCTCTACGAGCAGTACTTC.

CDR3 coding DNA: TGTGCCAGCAGCTTAGCGCTTGGAACAGGGGCTAATGAAAAACTGTTTTTT. It specifies CASSLALGTGANEKLFF. This sequence joins TRBV7-9 and TRBJ1-4; TRBD1 agrees at 7 bases. CDR3 length: 17 amino acids. Germline CDR1 is SEHNR and CDR2 is FQNEAQ (reference sequence). V lost 0 bases, J lost 3 bases, and 7 bases stayed unmatched.

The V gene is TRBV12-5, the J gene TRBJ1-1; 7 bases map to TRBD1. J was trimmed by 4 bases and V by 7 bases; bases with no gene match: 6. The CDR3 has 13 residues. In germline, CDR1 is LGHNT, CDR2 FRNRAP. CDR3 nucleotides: TGTGCTAGTGTCCGAACAGGGGCCACTGAAGCTTTCTTT. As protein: CASVRTGATEAFF.

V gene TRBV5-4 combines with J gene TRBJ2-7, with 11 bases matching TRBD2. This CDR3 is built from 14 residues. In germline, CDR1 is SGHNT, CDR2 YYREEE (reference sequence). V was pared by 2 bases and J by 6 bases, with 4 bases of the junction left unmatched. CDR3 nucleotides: TGTGCCAGCAGCTTAATAGCGGGGGGGGGCGAGCAGTACTTC. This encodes CASSLIAGGGEQYF.

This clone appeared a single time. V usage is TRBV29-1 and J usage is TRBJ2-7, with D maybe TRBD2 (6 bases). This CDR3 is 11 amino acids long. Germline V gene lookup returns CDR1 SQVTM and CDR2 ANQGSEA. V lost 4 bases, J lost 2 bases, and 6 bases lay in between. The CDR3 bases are TGCAGCGTTGGGGGGGCCTACGAGCAGTACTTC. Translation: CSVGGAYEQYF.

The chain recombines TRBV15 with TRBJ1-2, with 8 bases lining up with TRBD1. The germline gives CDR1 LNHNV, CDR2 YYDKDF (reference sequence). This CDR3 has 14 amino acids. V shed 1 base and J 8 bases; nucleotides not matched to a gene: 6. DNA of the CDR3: TGTGCCACCAGCAGAGGTGGGACAGGCGTGGGCTACACCTTC. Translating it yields CATSRGGTGVGYTF.

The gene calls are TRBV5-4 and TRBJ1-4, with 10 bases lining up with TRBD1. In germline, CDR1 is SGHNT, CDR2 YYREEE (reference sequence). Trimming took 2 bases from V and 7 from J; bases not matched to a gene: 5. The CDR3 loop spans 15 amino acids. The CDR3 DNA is TGTGCCAGCAGCTTTACAGGGACAGGGGTTGAAAAACTGTTTTTT. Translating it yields CASSFTGTGVEKLFF.